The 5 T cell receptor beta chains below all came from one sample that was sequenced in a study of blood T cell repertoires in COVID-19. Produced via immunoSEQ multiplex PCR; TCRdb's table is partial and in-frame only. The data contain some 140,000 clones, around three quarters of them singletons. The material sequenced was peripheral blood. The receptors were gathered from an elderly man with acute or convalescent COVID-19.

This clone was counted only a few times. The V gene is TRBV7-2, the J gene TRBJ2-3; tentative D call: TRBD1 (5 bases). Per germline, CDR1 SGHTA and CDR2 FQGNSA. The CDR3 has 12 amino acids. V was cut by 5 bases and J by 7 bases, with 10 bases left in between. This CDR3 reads CASSLNRNTQYF. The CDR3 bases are TGTGCCAGCAGCCTCAACAGGAATACGCAGTATTTT.

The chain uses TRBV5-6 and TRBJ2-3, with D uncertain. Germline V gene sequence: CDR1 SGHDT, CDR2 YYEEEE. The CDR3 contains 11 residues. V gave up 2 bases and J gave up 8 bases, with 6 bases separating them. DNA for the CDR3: TGTGCCAGCAGCTTAGGCGGTACGCAGTATTTT. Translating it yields CASSLGGTQYF.

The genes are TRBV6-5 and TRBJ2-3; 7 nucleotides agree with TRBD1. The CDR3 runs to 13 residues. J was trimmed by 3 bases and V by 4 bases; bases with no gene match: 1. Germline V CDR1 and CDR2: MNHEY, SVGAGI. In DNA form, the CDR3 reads TGTGCCAGCAGTTCGACAGGGACAGATACGCAGTATTTT. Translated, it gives CASSSTGTDTQYF.

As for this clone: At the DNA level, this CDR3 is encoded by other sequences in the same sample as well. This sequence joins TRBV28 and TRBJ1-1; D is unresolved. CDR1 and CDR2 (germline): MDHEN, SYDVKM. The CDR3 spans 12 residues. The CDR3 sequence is CGCGPGWTEAFF. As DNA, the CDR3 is TGTGGGTGTGGTCCGGGATGGACTGAAGCTTTCTTT.

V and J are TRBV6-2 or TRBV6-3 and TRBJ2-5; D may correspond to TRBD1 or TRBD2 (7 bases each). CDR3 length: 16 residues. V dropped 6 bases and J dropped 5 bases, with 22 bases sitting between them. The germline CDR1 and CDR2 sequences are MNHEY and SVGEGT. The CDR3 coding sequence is TGTGCCAGCAGCCCAGGGGGGCGGGGGTCACTGGAGACCCAGTACTTC. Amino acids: CASSPGGRGSLETQYF.